Below are 26 T cell receptor beta chains sequenced from a single sample in a study of blood T cell repertoires in COVID-19. TCRdb keeps only in-frame clones here, not all; method: immunoSEQ multiplex PCR. The sample comprises some 300,000 clones, about nine tenths of which are singletons, and just under 7% rests with the top ten. The material sequenced was peripheral blood. These receptors originate from a woman aged 25-40 years who had recovered from COVID-19.

V is TRBV5-5 and J is TRBJ2-6; tentative D call: TRBD1 (5 bases). The CDR3 length is 16 residues. V lost 0 bases and J 4 bases, leaving 11 bases between the germline ends. The V gene's germline CDR1 is SGHKS and CDR2 YYEKEE (reference sequence). Written as DNA, the CDR3 is TGTGCCAGCAGCTTGGTTCCAGGGTACGGGGCCAACGTCCTGACTTTC. It codes for CASSLVPGYGANVLTF.

This chain connects TRBV7-3 to TRBJ2-1; D is unresolved. Per the germline V gene, CDR1 is SGHTA and CDR2 is FQGTGA. The CDR3 has 13 amino acids. V was pared by 5 bases and J by 6 bases, with 11 bases between. Written as DNA, the CDR3 is TGTGCCAGCAGCCCCTTTCTTTCCAATGAGCAGTTCTTC. It translates to CASSPFLSNEQFF.

This chain joins TRBV20-1 and TRBJ1-2, with D possibly being TRBD1 (5 bases). The CDR3 loop spans 14 amino acids. Germline loops: CDR1 DFQATT, CDR2 SNEGSKA (reference sequence). Between the trimmed V and J ends, which lost 3 bases and 5 bases, there was a span of 16 bases. The CDR3 nucleotides are TGCAGTGCTAGTCGGAGGGGCGGCAGGTATGGCTACACCTTC. It yields the protein CSASRRGGRYGYTF.

The chain recombines TRBV6-1 with TRBJ1-5; D is possibly TRBD1 (5 bases). CDR1 and CDR2 (germline): MNHNS, SASEGT. The CDR3 covers 14 residues. Trimming stripped 3 bases from V and 4 bases from J, with 10 bases between. CDR3: CASSESQGNQPQHF. The CDR3 region has the DNA TGTGCCAGCAGTGAGAGTCAGGGAAATCAGCCCCAGCATTTT.

The chain joins TRBV28 to TRBJ1-3; D gene unclear. V lost 6 bases and J 0 bases, leaving 15 bases between the germline ends. Germline V lookup: CDR1 MDHEN, CDR2 SYDVKM. The CDR3 runs 16 residues. Here the CDR3 reads CASRGPGSFSGNTIYF. CDR3 bases: TGTGCCAGCAGAGGGCCGGGATCCTTCTCTGGAAACACCATATATTTT.

The gene calls are TRBV19 and TRBJ1-1; D perhaps matches TRBD1 (5 bases). Germline CDR1 and CDR2: LNHDA and SQIVND (reference sequence). The CDR3 contains 13 residues. Trimming removed 3 bases from V and 4 bases from J, with 9 bases in between. The CDR3 coding sequence is TGTGCCAGTAGTATTTGGGGGGGCACTGAAGCTTTCTTT. Protein product: CASSIWGGTEAFF. Drawing the rest from reference TRBV19 and TRBJ1-1, the complete variable domain is DGGITQSPKYLFRKEGQNVTLSCEQNLNHDAMYWYRQDPGQGLRLIYYSQIVNDFQKGDIAEGYSVSREKKESFPLTVTSAQKNPTAFYLCASSIWGGTEAFFGQGTRLTVV.

This chain uses TRBV9 with TRBJ2-3, with 10 bases identical to TRBD2. Germline V gives CDR1 SGDLS, CDR2 YYNGEE. Trimming removed 4 bases from V and 2 bases from J; junction bases left unmatched: 7. CDR3 length equals 16 residues. This CDR3 reads CASSLLAGAFTDTQYF. DNA for the CDR3: TGTGCCAGCAGCCTGCTAGCGGGGGCATTCACAGATACGCAGTATTTT. Using reference TRBV9 and TRBJ2-3 for the parts outside the CDR3, the full variable domain is DSGVTQTPKHLITATGQRVTLRCSPRSGDLSVYWYQQSLDQGLQFLIQYYNGEERAKGNILERFSAQQFPDLHSELNLSSLELGDSALYFCASSLLAGAFTDTQYFGPGTRLTVL.

The gene calls are TRBV5-8 and TRBJ1-1; possible D gene TRBD1, 5 bases. Germline CDR1 is SGHTS and CDR2 is YDEGEE. CDR3 length equals 11 residues. Deletions cut 4 bases from V and 6 bases from J, with 7 bases between. Written as DNA, the CDR3 is TGTGCCAGCAGCCCCAGGGCTGAAGCTTTCTTT. It yields the protein CASSPRAEAFF. The full variable domain, completed using reference TRBV5-8 and TRBJ1-1, is EAGVTQSPTHLIKTRGQQATLRCSPISGHTSVYWYQQALGLGLQFLLWYDEGEERNRGNFPPRFSGRQFPNYSSELNVNALELEDSALYLCASSPRAEAFFGQGTRLTVV.

V gene TRBV11-2 combines with J gene TRBJ2-2, with TRBD1 matching over 7 bases. With 5 bases clipped from V and 3 bases from J, the junction kept 12 bases outside the gene matches. The CDR3 contains 17 residues. Germline CDR1 and CDR2: SGHAT and FQNNGV. The CDR3 DNA is TGTGCCAGCAGCCCGACCCCTGACAGGGTGTACACCGGGGAGCTGTTTTTT. Translation: CASSPTPDRVYTGELFF.

The rearrangement links TRBV24-1 to TRBJ2-5; D remains ambiguous. This CDR3 has 14 residues. The germline V gene encodes CDR1 KGHDR and CDR2 SFDVKD. V lost 4 bases and J lost 2, with 10 bases in between. This CDR3 is CATSEPARQETQYF. CDR3 in DNA: TGTGCCACCAGTGAGCCGGCCAGGCAAGAGACCCAGTACTTC.

This chain connects TRBV7-2 to TRBJ2-7; the match to TRBD2 covers 10 bases. The V gene's germline CDR1 is SGHTA and CDR2 FQGNSA. The CDR3 sequence is 14 residues long. J lost 2 bases, V lost 5 bases, and 3 bases had no gene match. As DNA, the CDR3 is TGTGCCAGCAGCCCAGCGGGGGGGCCCTACGAGCAGTACTTC. The encoded protein is CASSPAGGPYEQYF.

This chain joins TRBV6-5 and TRBJ1-2; D gene ambiguous. CDR3 length: 14 residues. From germline, CDR1 is MNHEY and CDR2 SVGAGI. The ends were cut back, 7 bases at V and 8 bases at J, with 20 bases in the middle. CDR3 region: CASTTALDGGGYTF. The CDR3 DNA sequence: TGTGCCAGCACCACTGCCTTAGACGGAGGCGGCTACACCTTC.

The V and J genes are TRBV7-2 and TRBJ1-1; D gene ambiguous. The germline V and J ends were trimmed by 0 bases and 7 bases, with 15 bases remaining between them. CDR3 length: 15 amino acids. Germline values: CDR1 SGHTA, CDR2 FQGNSA. CDR3 sequence (DNA): TGTGCCAGCAGCTTAGCGCGTTCGGGGTGGGGTGAAGCTTTCTTT. It specifies CASSLARSGWGEAFF.

The rearrangement joins TRBV4-2 to TRBJ2-5; a weak D match, TRBD2 (6 bases). The germline CDR1 and CDR2 sequences are LGHNA and YNFKEQ. CDR3 length: 15 residues. Trimming shortened V by 4 bases and J by 2 bases, and 14 bases separated the two germline ends. CDR3 nucleotides: TGTGCCAGCAGCCGTCTCTCCGGGGGACAAGAGACCCAGTACTTC. The encoded protein is CASSRLSGGQETQYF.

The V call is TRBV29-1, the J call TRBJ2-2, with 14 bases matching TRBD2. Trimming removed 6 bases from V and 6 bases from J; junction bases left unmatched: 3. CDR1 SQVTM and CDR2 ANQGSEA come from the germline V gene. The CDR3 covers 14 residues. This CDR3 is CSVGTSGGPGELFF. Here the CDR3 DNA reads TGCAGCGTAGGGACTAGCGGGGGTCCCGGGGAGCTGTTTTTT.

This chain connects TRBV5-5 to TRBJ2-7, with D maybe TRBD1 (6 bases). CDR1 is SGHKS and CDR2 is YYEKEE in the germline V gene (reference sequence). The CDR3 length is 13 residues. V gave up 2 bases and J gave up 6 bases, with 12 bases separating them. The chain's CDR3 is CASSLITGTEQYF. In DNA form, the CDR3 reads TGTGCCAGCAGCTTAATTACAGGGACCGAGCAGTACTTC.

This chain connects TRBV27 to TRBJ1-5; D is unclear. The CDR3 spans 15 residues. The germline V gene has CDR1 MNHEY and CDR2 SMNVEV (reference sequence). With 5 bases removed from V and 0 bases from J, the gap between germline ends came to 11 bases. The CDR3 region is CASSPQKYSNQPQHF. CDR3 coding DNA: TGTGCCAGCAGTCCACAGAAATATAGCAATCAGCCCCAGCATTTT.

The chain combines TRBV6-2 or TRBV6-3 with TRBJ2-3; a weak D match, TRBD2 (5 bases). V lost 5 bases and J 3 bases, leaving 15 bases between the germline ends. The CDR3 extends over 15 amino acids. Germline CDR1 reads MNHEY; CDR2 reads SVGEGT. The CDR3 spells CASSDQPGFTDTQYF. In DNA, the CDR3 is TGTGCCAGCAGTGACCAACCGGGATTTACAGATACGCAGTATTTT.

This clone occurred a few times. The chain is built from TRBV9 and TRBJ1-3, with D hard to call. V shed 4 bases and J shed 4 bases, with 9 bases lying between them. CDR1 and CDR2 from the germline V gene are SGDLS and YYNGEE. This CDR3 contains 13 residues. The CDR3 DNA sequence: TGTGCCAGCAGCCTTACATCCGGAAACACCATATATTTT. It codes for CASSLTSGNTIYF.

This chain uses TRBV15 with TRBJ2-1; weak D call: TRBD1 (6 bases). Germline-derived CDR1 and CDR2 are LNHNV and YYDKDF (reference sequence). The V end was cut by 5 bases, the J end by 5 bases, with 16 bases between. The CDR3 covers 15 residues. The CDR3 here is CATSGRHRADNEQFF. The CDR3 DNA reads TGTGCCACCAGCGGCCGCCACAGGGCTGACAATGAGCAGTTCTTC.

V is TRBV11-2 and J is TRBJ1-1; TRBD1 matches 7 bases. The trim removed 5 bases at V and 3 bases at J, leaving 6 bases unmatched. CDR1 SGHAT and CDR2 FQNNGV come from the germline V gene. The CDR3 is made up of 14 amino acids. The CDR3, as DNA: TGTGCCAGCAGCCTCCTACAGGGGTACACTGAAGCTTTCTTT. Translating it yields CASSLLQGYTEAFF.

The rearrangement uses TRBV10-3 and TRBJ2-2, with unresolved D. Germline V gives CDR1 ENHRY, CDR2 SYGVKD. Trimming cost V 4 bases and J 0 bases, with 15 bases left between them. There are 17 residues in the CDR3. The CDR3 region has the DNA TGTGCCATCAGTGGCCCGGAAGGCCGGGCGAACACCGGGGAGCTGTTTTTT. Amino acids: CAISGPEGRANTGELFF.

The DNA of the CDR3 is TGTGCCAGCAGTTATGAGACAGGGATGAGCTATGGCTACACCTTC. This gives the protein CASSYETGMSYGYTF. The chain is built from TRBV28 and TRBJ1-2; 7 bases map to TRBD1. Germline V gene sequence: CDR1 MDHEN, CDR2 SYDVKM. This CDR3 is 15 amino acids long. V shed 4 bases, J shed 4 bases, and the junction held 9 bases outside the gene matches.

The rearrangement joins TRBV6-5 to TRBJ2-7, with TRBD2 identical over 7 bases. The CDR3 consists of 15 residues. The germline V gene encodes CDR1 MNHEY and CDR2 SVGAGI. The trim removed 4 bases at V and 5 bases at J, leaving 11 bases unmatched. The CDR3 DNA reads as TGTGCCAGCAGTTCTCCCCGGACGGGGGGTGACGAGCAGTACTTC. Translating it yields CASSSPRTGGDEQYF.

The J gene is TRBJ2-7, the V gene TRBV7-2; a possible D gene is TRBD2 (6 bases). The CDR3 totals 14 residues. Trimming removed 5 bases from V and 2 bases from J, with 13 bases in between. CDR1 SGHTA and CDR2 FQGNSA come from the germline V gene. DNA for the CDR3: TGTGCCAGCAGCCTCCTGCGGGGTACCTACGAGCAGTACTTC. Translated, it gives CASSLLRGTYEQYF.

V usage is TRBV27 and J usage is TRBJ2-5; TRBD1 might be the D (6 bases). The CDR3 loop spans 16 amino acids. V dropped 5 bases and J dropped 1 base, with 17 bases sitting between them. CDR1 is MNHEY, CDR2 SMNVEV, per germline (reference sequence). CDR3 sequence (DNA): TGTGCCAGCAGTCCCCTTCAGGGGCCCCTCCAAGAGACCCAGTACTTC. This translates into CASSPLQGPLQETQYF.